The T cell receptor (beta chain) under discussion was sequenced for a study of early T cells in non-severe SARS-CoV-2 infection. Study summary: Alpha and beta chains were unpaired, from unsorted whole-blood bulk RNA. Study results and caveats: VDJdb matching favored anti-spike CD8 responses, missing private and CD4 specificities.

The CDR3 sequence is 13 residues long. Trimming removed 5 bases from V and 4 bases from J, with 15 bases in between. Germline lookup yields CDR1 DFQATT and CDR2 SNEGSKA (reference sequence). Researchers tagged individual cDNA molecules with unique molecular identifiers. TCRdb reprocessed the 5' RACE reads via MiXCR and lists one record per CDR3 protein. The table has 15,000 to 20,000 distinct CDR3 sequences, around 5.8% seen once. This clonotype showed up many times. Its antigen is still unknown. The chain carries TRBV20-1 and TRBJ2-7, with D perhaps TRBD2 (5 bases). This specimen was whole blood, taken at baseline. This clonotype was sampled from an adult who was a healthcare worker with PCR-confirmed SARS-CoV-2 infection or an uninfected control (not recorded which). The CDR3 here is CSAGPGRRYEQYF. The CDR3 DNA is TGCAGTGCTGGACCGGGAAGGAGGTACGAGCAGTACTTC.